The 21 T cell receptor beta chains below all came from one sample that was sequenced in a study of blood T cell repertoires in COVID-19. The table came from immunoSEQ multiplex PCR; TCRdb's copy has only in-frame clones and leaves some out. The repertoire consists of about 190,000 clones, with nearly 85% occurring once and the leading ten covering over 5%. The sequencing input was peripheral blood. The origin of the receptors is a woman aged 25 to 39 with acute or convalescent COVID-19.

The V call is TRBV4-2, the J call TRBJ2-3; weak D call: TRBD2 (5 bases). The CDR3 runs 14 residues. V shed 1 base and J shed 4 bases, with 9 bases lying between them. Germline CDR1 LGHNA, CDR2 YNFKEQ. CDR3 bases: TGTGCCAGCAGCCAAGCGCGGGTGGCAGATACGCAGTATTTT. It yields the protein CASSQARVADTQYF.

This clone was seen a single time. This chain connects TRBV19 to TRBJ2-5; TRBD2 matches at 8 bases. The CDR3 covers 15 residues. V shed 5 bases, J shed 7 bases, and the junction held 12 bases outside the gene matches. Germline loops: CDR1 LNHDA, CDR2 SQIVND (reference sequence). CDR3 region: CASSHSGATIGTQYF. In DNA, the CDR3 is TGTGCCAGTAGTCATAGCGGGGCCACGATTGGGACCCAGTACTTC.

V usage is TRBV30 and J usage is TRBJ1-1, with D perhaps TRBD1 (6 bases). CDR3 length equals 17 residues. The V and J ends lost 3 bases and 3 bases respectively, with 23 bases between them. The V gene's germline CDR1 is GTSNPN and CDR2 SVGIG (reference sequence). The CDR3 loop reads CAWRRGAVVDLDTEAFF. CDR3 bases: TGTGCCTGGAGACGGGGGGCAGTGGTGGATCTGGACACTGAAGCTTTCTTT.

The chain joins TRBV9 to TRBJ2-3; 7 bases align to TRBD2. The CDR3 runs to 16 residues. The V segment lost 0 bases and the J segment 2 bases; nucleotides outside the gene matches: 6. The V gene's germline CDR1 is SGDLS and CDR2 YYNGEE. The CDR3 DNA reads TGTGCCAGCAGCGTAGCGGCAGCGGGGCCCACAGATACGCAGTATTTT. This sequence encodes CASSVAAAGPTDTQYF.

The chain is built from TRBV2 and TRBJ2-7; TRBD2 might be the D (5 bases). Per germline, CDR1 SNHLY and CDR2 FYNNEI. The CDR3 extends over 15 amino acids. Between the trimmed V and J ends, which lost 3 bases and 3 bases, there was a span of 15 bases. The CDR3 DNA is TGTGCCAGCAGTGACTCGGGTAGCGCTGACTACGAGCAGTACTTC. Protein: CASSDSGSADYEQYF. Full variable domain (outside the CDR3, taken from reference TRBV2 and TRBJ2-7): EPEVTQTPSHQVTQMGQEVILRCVPISNHLYFYWYRQILGQKVEFLVSFYNNEISEKSEIFDDQFSVERPDGSNFTLKIRSTKLEDSAMYFCASSDSGSADYEQYFGPGTRLTVT.

This rearrangement joins TRBV4-3 to TRBJ1-6; a weak D match, TRBD1 (6 bases). V was pared by 0 bases and J by 7 bases, with 13 bases between. The CDR3 is 16 amino acids. Germline CDR1 reads LGHNA; CDR2 reads YSLEER. CDR3 DNA: TGCGCCAGCAGCCAAGATGCTGGGGGCCGGAATTCACCCCTCCACTTT. Its protein is CASSQDAGGRNSPLHF.

This CDR3 is CASSGTGLNSPLHF. The CDR3 DNA follows: TGTGCCAGCAGCGGCACGGGACTCAATTCACCCCTCCACTTT. This chain uses TRBV2 with TRBJ1-6, with D perhaps TRBD1 (5 bases). Germline assignment: CDR1 SNHLY and CDR2 FYNNEI. Trimming took 6 bases from V and 7 from J, leaving 13 bases between them. This CDR3 spans 14 amino acids.

This clone was observed once. This chain connects TRBV3-1 (or the pseudogene TRBV3-2) to TRBJ2-4; D gene ambiguous. CDR1 is LGHDT, CDR2 YNNKEL, per germline (reference sequence). This CDR3 contains 16 residues. Trimming shortened V by 5 bases and J by 4 bases, and 18 bases separated the two germline ends. The CDR3 loop reads CASSANYPIRKNIQYF. DNA for the CDR3: TGTGCCAGCAGCGCGAATTATCCCATTAGAAAAAACATTCAGTACTTC.

The V and J genes are TRBV7-8 and TRBJ1-2; possibly TRBD1 for D (5 bases). V was pared by 5 bases and J by 5 bases, with 21 bases between. Germline V CDR1 and CDR2: SGHVS, FQNEAQ. The CDR3 consists of 16 residues. Here the CDR3 DNA reads TGTGCCAGCAGCCCAGTACGGGTGGGGGGTTGGTATGGCTACACCTTC. It yields the protein CASSPVRVGGWYGYTF.

The rearrangement uses TRBV7-2 and TRBJ1-5; possibly TRBD1 for D (5 bases). The CDR3 consists of 13 residues. Germline assignment: CDR1 SGHTA and CDR2 FQGNSA. The ends were cut back, 3 bases at V and 7 bases at J, with 10 bases in the middle. CDR3 sequence (DNA): TGTGCCAGCAGCTTTGGGGCAGGGCAGCCCCAGCATTTT. It specifies CASSFGAGQPQHF.

CDR3: CAISERGTNTGELFF. The CDR3 DNA follows: TGTGCCATCAGTGAGAGGGGTACAAACACCGGGGAGCTGTTTTTT. The chain couples TRBV10-3 to TRBJ2-2; perhaps TRBD1 as D (5 bases). The V gene's germline CDR1 is ENHRY and CDR2 SYGVKD. V shed 2 bases and J shed 2 bases, with 9 bases lying between them. This CDR3 comprises 15 residues.

The chain carries TRBV4-3 and TRBJ1-3; D call uncertain. CDR3 size: 15 residues. V lost 0 bases and J 2 bases, leaving 8 bases between the germline ends. Germline V gives CDR1 LGHNA, CDR2 YSLEER. Written as DNA, the CDR3 is TGCGCCAGCAGCCAAGATTCACAGACTGGAAACACCATATATTTT. It codes for CASSQDSQTGNTIYF.

This clone has only a few counts. J is TRBJ2-5 and V is TRBV21-1; TRBD1 was called by the table and not checked on the DNA. TRBV21-1 is annotated as a pseudogene. This CDR3 is built from 19 residues. The CDR3 region has the DNA TGTGCCAGCAGCCAGGACAGGGTGACGCGGGAGATTCGGAAAGAGACCCAGTACTTC. Translated, it gives CASSQDRVTREIRKETQYF.

The chain recombines TRBV5-4 with TRBJ1-1; the D is unclear. The germline V gene encodes CDR1 SGHNT and CDR2 YYREEE (reference sequence). This CDR3 spans 13 amino acids. V gave up 5 bases and J gave up 4 bases, with 12 bases separating them. The CDR3 DNA follows: TGTGCCAGCAGGGATGGCGGAACCACTGAAGCTTTCTTT. Its protein product is CASRDGGTTEAFF.

The chain carries TRBV7-3 and TRBJ1-6; D is unresolved. CDR1 and CDR2 from the germline V gene are SGHTA and FQGTGA. The CDR3 totals 13 residues. V was shortened by 0 bases and J by 16 bases, with 13 bases between the two germline ends. The DNA of the CDR3 is TGTGCCAGCAGCTTAACCAACTCGGGGAGGCTCCACTTT. Translated: CASSLTNSGRLHF. Filled out from reference TRBV7-3 and TRBJ1-6, the complete variable domain reads GAGVSQTPSNKVTEKGKYVELRCDPISGHTALYWYRQSLGQGPEFLIYFQGTGAADDSGLPNDRFFAVRPEGSVSTLKIQRTERGDSAVYLCASSLTNSGRLHFGNGTRLTVT.

The rearrangement uses TRBV9 and TRBJ2-5, with D maybe TRBD1 (5 bases). The V end was cut by 4 bases, the J end by 1 base, with 17 bases between. The germline CDR1 and CDR2 sequences are SGDLS and YYNGEE. The CDR3 has 16 residues. CDR3 nucleotides: TGTGCCAGCAGCCCAAGTGGGGCAGTGGGCCAAGAGACCCAGTACTTC. It encodes CASSPSGAVGQETQYF.

V gene TRBV28 combines with J gene TRBJ2-7, with D possibly being TRBD1 (6 bases). The ends were cut back, 5 bases at V and 4 bases at J, with 21 bases in the middle. This CDR3 has 16 residues. Per germline, CDR1 MDHEN and CDR2 SYDVKM. CDR3 coding DNA: TGTGCCAGCAGTGTGACCCCGCGGTCAGGGGTTTACGAGCAGTACTTC. Translating it yields CASSVTPRSGVYEQYF.

This clone was observed once. This rearrangement joins TRBV27 to TRBJ2-5, with 7 positions matching TRBD1. Germline CDR1 MNHEY, CDR2 SMNVEV (reference sequence). With 4 bases clipped from V and 4 bases from J, the junction kept 0 bases outside the gene matches. The CDR3 is made up of 12 amino acids. The CDR3 DNA is TGTGCCAGCAGTTCAGGGGGAGAGACCCAGTACTTC. Residues: CASSSGGETQYF.

This clone was found once. The rearrangement uses TRBV29-1 and TRBJ2-7; a weak D match, TRBD1 (6 bases). V was cut by 7 bases and J by 5 bases, with 15 bases left in between. The CDR3 totals 12 residues. CDR1 is SQVTM and CDR2 is ANQGSEA in the germline V gene. The CDR3 reads CSAGQQGHEQYF. For the CDR3, the DNA is TGCAGCGCTGGGCAACAGGGCCACGAGCAGTACTTC.

The V call is TRBV2, the J call TRBJ2-1; 7 bases line up with TRBD1. The trim removed 6 bases at V and 5 bases at J, leaving 7 bases unmatched. Germline V gives CDR1 SNHLY, CDR2 FYNNEI. The CDR3 totals 14 residues. This CDR3 reads CASRPITGDNEQFF. Written as DNA, the CDR3 is TGTGCCAGCAGGCCTATTACAGGGGACAATGAGCAGTTCTTC.

The chain uses TRBV7-2 and TRBJ1-2, with D possibly matching TRBD1 (6 bases). Germline V CDR1 and CDR2: SGHTA, FQGNSA. The CDR3 loop spans 16 amino acids. With 4 bases removed from V and 4 bases from J, the gap between germline ends came to 19 bases. CDR3 DNA sequence: TGTGCCAGCAGCTCCGATTCACACAGGGTGGGCTATGGCTACACCTTC. This codes for CASSSDSHRVGYGYTF.